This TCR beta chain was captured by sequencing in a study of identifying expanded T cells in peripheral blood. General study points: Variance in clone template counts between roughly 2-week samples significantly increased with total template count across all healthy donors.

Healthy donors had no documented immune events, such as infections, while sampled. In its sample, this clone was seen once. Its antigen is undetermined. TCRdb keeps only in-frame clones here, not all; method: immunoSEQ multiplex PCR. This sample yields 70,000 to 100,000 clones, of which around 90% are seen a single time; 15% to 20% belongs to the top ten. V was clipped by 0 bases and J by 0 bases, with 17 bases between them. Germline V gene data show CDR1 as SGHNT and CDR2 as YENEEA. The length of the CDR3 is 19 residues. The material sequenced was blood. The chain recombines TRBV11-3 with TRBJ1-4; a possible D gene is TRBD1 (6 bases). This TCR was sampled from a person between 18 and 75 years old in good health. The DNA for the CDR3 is TGTGCCAGCAGCTTAGAGGGGGCCGGGACAATCCCAACTAATGAAAAACTGTTTTTT. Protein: CASSLEGAGTIPTNEKLFF.